A single sample gave rise to the 19 T cell receptor beta chains below, sequenced in a study of early T cells in non-severe SARS-CoV-2 infection. TCRdb called the 5' RACE reads again in MiXCR, with one record for every CDR3 protein. The sample lists 85,000 to 90,000 distinct CDR3 sequences; roughly 14% were seen once. Sequencing used whole blood. Every receptor here comes from an adult who was a healthcare worker with PCR-confirmed SARS-CoV-2 infection or an uninfected control (not recorded which).

This chain joins TRBV29-1 and TRBJ1-2, with 7 bases aligning to TRBD1. The CDR3 spans 14 residues. V shed 7 bases and J 0 bases; nucleotides not matched to a gene: 8. Looked up from germline, CDR1 is SQVTM and CDR2 is ANQGSEA. This CDR3 is CSALSTGTNYGYTF. CDR3 nucleotides: TGCAGCGCGTTATCGACAGGGACTAACTATGGCTACACCTTC.

This clonotype has only a few counts. V is TRBV7-9 and J is TRBJ2-7, with 10 bases identical to TRBD2. V shed 5 bases and J 4 bases; nucleotides not matched to a gene: 8. The V gene's germline CDR1 is SEHNR and CDR2 FQNEAQ (reference sequence). The CDR3 has 15 amino acids. CDR3 sequence (DNA): TGTGCCAGCAGCCTGGGGGCTAGCGGGAGTTACGAGCAGTACTTC. Its translation: CASSLGASGSYEQYF.

Only a few counts were recorded for this clonotype. The chain employs TRBV19 and TRBJ2-7; D gene unclear. The germline V and J ends were trimmed by 6 bases and 5 bases, with 20 bases remaining between them. Germline V gives CDR1 LNHDA, CDR2 SQIVND (reference sequence). The CDR3 loop spans 15 amino acids. CDR3 region: CASRRTDPTRDEQYF. The CDR3 nucleotides are TGTGCCAGTAGACGGACGGACCCTACACGGGACGAGCAGTACTTC.

This clonotype was recorded a few times. J is TRBJ1-1 and V is TRBV12-3 or TRBV12-4; D not resolved. The ends were cut back, 3 bases at V and 4 bases at J, with 6 bases in the middle. The CDR3 contains 12 residues. Written as DNA, the CDR3 is TGTGCCAGCAGTTTTTCGTTCACTGAAGCTTTCTTT. Translating it yields CASSFSFTEAFF.

Worth noting for this clonotype: Germline is not matched at one junction end, which may reflect a read error. The chain has TRBV13 and TRBJ2-7; 8 bases fit TRBD2. The CDR3 is 18 residues long. Looked up from germline, CDR1 is PRHDT and CDR2 is FYEKMQ (reference sequence). The CDR3 DNA sequence: TGTGTCAGCAGCCCCCGGGGTAGCGGGATTGGGCCTTCCTACGAGCAGTACTTC. This encodes CVSSPRGSGIGPSYEQYF.

The chain carries TRBV10-3 and TRBJ1-2; D is uncertain. Germline V CDR1 and CDR2: ENHRY, SYGVKD. V lost 3 bases, J lost 4 bases, and 6 bases lay in between. This CDR3 region has 12 residues. Here the CDR3 reads CAISDAGYGYTF. CDR3 sequence (DNA): TGTGCCATCAGTGATGCAGGCTATGGCTACACCTTC.

The chain joins TRBV11-2 to TRBJ2-5, with 7 bases aligning to TRBD2. Germline values: CDR1 SGHAT, CDR2 FQNNGV. CDR3 length: 17 residues. V shed 3 bases and J 5 bases; nucleotides not matched to a gene: 15. The CDR3: CASSLDAQRGPSETQYF. The CDR3, as DNA: TGTGCCAGCAGCTTGGACGCCCAGCGGGGCCCCAGTGAGACCCAGTACTTC. The entire variable domain, with the rest obtained from reference TRBV11-2 and TRBJ2-5, is as follows: EAGVAQSPRYKIIEKRQSVAFWCNPISGHATLYWYQQILGQGPKLLIQFQNNGVVDDSQLPKDRFSAERLKGVDSTLKIQPAKLEDSAVYLCASSLDAQRGPSETQYFGPGTRLLVL.

This clonotype occurred a few times. The V gene is TRBV2, the J gene TRBJ2-7, with D unclear. The germline V and J ends were trimmed by 7 bases and 2 bases, with 9 bases remaining between them. This CDR3 has 12 amino acids. Germline V lookup: CDR1 SNHLY, CDR2 FYNNEI. CDR3 sequence: CASKGGPYEQYF. The CDR3 region has the DNA TGTGCCAGCAAAGGTGGTCCCTACGAGCAGTACTTC.

The V call is TRBV2, the J call TRBJ1-2; D possibly corresponds to TRBD1 (5 bases). Germline V gene data show CDR1 as SNHLY and CDR2 as FYNNEI. Trimming removed 6 bases from V and 5 bases from J, with 13 bases in between. CDR3 length: 13 amino acids. DNA for the CDR3: TGTGCCAGCAGAGCTCAGGGACCTTATGGCTACACCTTC. This translates into CASRAQGPYGYTF.

This sequence joins TRBV28 and TRBJ2-1; 12 bases line up with TRBD2. This CDR3 spans 16 amino acids. With 7 bases clipped from V and 0 bases from J, the junction kept 4 bases outside the gene matches. CDR1 and CDR2 (germline): MDHEN, SYDVKM. The CDR3 DNA is TGTGCCAGCACCGAGACTAGCGGGAGCTCCTACAATGAGCAGTTCTTC. Translation: CASTETSGSSYNEQFF.

The V gene is TRBV7-2, the J gene TRBJ1-5; the D is unclear. The CDR3 is made up of 12 amino acids. V lost 10 bases and J lost 4, with 11 bases in between. Germline lookup yields CDR1 SGHTA and CDR2 FQGNSA. CDR3 region: CANRDGNQPQHF. The CDR3 DNA sequence: TGTGCCAACAGAGATGGGAATCAGCCCCAGCATTTT. Together with reference TRBV7-2 and TRBJ1-5, the CDR3 gives the full variable domain: GAGVSQSPSNKVTEKGKDVELRCDPISGHTALYWYRQSLGQGLEFLIYFQGNSAPDKSGLPSDRFSAERTGGSVSTLTIQRTQQEDSAVYLCANRDGNQPQHFGDGTRLSIL.

This chain connects TRBV5-1 to TRBJ2-1; D call uncertain. This CDR3 is built from 16 residues. V gave up 1 base and J gave up 0 bases, with 11 bases separating them. The germline V gene encodes CDR1 SGHRS and CDR2 YFSETQ. Written as DNA, the CDR3 is TGCGCCAGCAGCTTGACACCCAGGAGCTCCTACAATGAGCAGTTCTTC. This translates into CASSLTPRSSYNEQFF. Full variable domain (outside the CDR3, taken from reference TRBV5-1 and TRBJ2-1): KAGVTQTPRYLIKTRGQQVTLSCSPISGHRSVSWYQQTPGQGLQFLFEYFSETQRNKGNFPGRFSGRQFSNSRSEMNVSTLELGDSALYLCASSLTPRSSYNEQFFGPGTRLTVL.

The rearrangement uses TRBV7-7 and TRBJ1-5; TRBD1 matches 7 bases. The CDR3 sequence is 21 residues long. Germline CDR1 and CDR2: SSHAT and FNYEAQ (reference sequence). With 1 base clipped from V and 0 bases from J, the junction kept 18 bases outside the gene matches. The CDR3 spells CASSLVTGWTGRPHSNQPQHF. CDR3 DNA: TGTGCCAGCAGCTTAGTTACGGGTTGGACAGGCCGACCACATAGCAATCAGCCCCAGCATTTT.

This clonotype was observed many times. The V and J genes are TRBV6-2 or TRBV6-3 and TRBJ1-5, with 10 bases matching TRBD1. Germline-derived CDR1 and CDR2 are MNHEY and SVGEGT. This CDR3 has 15 residues. V trimming: 4 bases; J trimming: 5 bases; junction bases outside the gene matches: 5. DNA of the CDR3: TGTGCCAGCAGTTCGGGGACAGGGGAGTATCAGCCCCAGCATTTT. Amino acid sequence: CASSSGTGEYQPQHF.

This clonotype has just a few counts. The chain is built from TRBV7-2 and TRBJ2-1; 11 bases match TRBD2. Germline CDR1 is SGHTA and CDR2 is FQGNSA. V lost 5 bases, J lost 3 bases, and 9 bases stayed unmatched. The CDR3 length is 17 residues. CDR3 sequence reads: CASSPQVAGGFYNEQFF. Written as DNA, the CDR3 is TGTGCCAGCAGCCCCCAGGTAGCGGGAGGGTTCTACAATGAGCAGTTCTTC.

The table lists this clonotype with a few counts. The rearrangement joins TRBV6-6 to TRBJ2-3, with D uncertain. The germline gives CDR1 MNHNY, CDR2 SVGAGI (reference sequence). V lost 0 bases and J lost 4, with 14 bases in between. This CDR3 comprises 16 residues. The CDR3 DNA sequence: TGTGCCAGCAGTTACTCGATCAGGCTTCGCCCAGATACGCAGTATTTT. Translated: CASSYSIRLRPDTQYF.

This rearrangement joins TRBV10-1 to TRBJ1-3; D ambiguous. The CDR3 is 13 amino acids. Trimming took off 7 bases at V and 0 bases at J, with 7 bases between the two ends. Germline V gene lookup returns CDR1 WNHNN and CDR2 SYGVQD (reference sequence). This CDR3 reads CASTDGSGNTIYF. For the CDR3, the DNA is TGCGCCAGCACCGATGGCTCTGGAAACACCATATATTTT.

This chain connects TRBV29-1 to TRBJ1-1, with 10 bases identical to TRBD1. J gave up 4 bases and V 5 bases, and 10 bases lay outside the gene matches. Germline V gene lookup returns CDR1 SQVTM and CDR2 ANQGSEA. CDR3 length: 15 residues. The CDR3 sequence is CSVHPRDRGGTEAFF. The CDR3 bases are TGCAGCGTTCACCCCCGGGACAGGGGAGGCACTGAAGCTTTCTTT.

V and J are TRBV20-1 and TRBJ2-1, with 10 positions matching TRBD2. J was trimmed by 6 bases and V by 6 bases; bases with no gene match: 11. This CDR3 comprises 15 residues. From germline, CDR1 is DFQATT and CDR2 SNEGSKA (reference sequence). In DNA form, the CDR3 reads TGCAGTGCAAGAAAGCGGGAGGGCCCGGTCAATGAGCAGTTCTTC. This codes for CSARKREGPVNEQFF.